A selection of T cell receptor beta chains follows, all from one sample in a study of shared clonotypes between healthy human individuals. Repertoires were generated with immunoSEQ multiplex PCR, while TCRdb's copy carries only in-frame clones and drops some. The repertoire consists of approximately 350,000 clones, with 74% occurring once and the leading ten covering about a tenth. The sample was memory CD4+ T cells sorted from blood. All receptors come from a young man in good health. Both conserved end residues are part of each CDR3. The D gene is left open where the match is weak. The size field is filled for only some rows; it gives once, few, many or a size class.

d_gene	v_gene	j_gene	abundance	CDR3aa	CDR3nt
TRBD2	TRBV7-2	TRBJ2-3	NA	CASSRRSGSTDTQYF	TGTGCCAGCAGCCGGCGTAGCGGGAGCACAGATACGCAGTATTTT
NA	TRBV19	TRBJ1-5	once	CASRPTGNSNQPQHF	TGTGCCAGTAGGCCGACAGGAAATAGCAATCAGCCCCAGCATTTT
NA	TRBV5-1	TRBJ1-2	NA	CASSPDVGFYGYTF	TGCGCCAGCAGCCCGGACGTCGGCTTTTATGGCTACACCTTC
NA	TRBV7-2	TRBJ2-7	NA	CASSLMDTSYEQYF	TGTGCCAGCAGCTTAATGGACACCTCCTACGAGCAGTACTTC
TRBD2	TRBV27	TRBJ2-1	NA	CASRIAGFVNEQFF	TGTGCCAGTAGAATAGCGGGATTCGTCAATGAGCAGTTCTTC
NA	TRBV2	TRBJ2-5	NA	CASSTDSGETQYF	TGTGCCAGCAGTACGGACTCCGGCGAGACCCAGTACTTC
NA	TRBV6-6	TRBJ1-4	NA	CASSGNRGDEKLFF	TGTGCCAGCAGTGGCAACCGGGGAGATGAAAAACTGTTTTTT
TRBD2	TRBV14	TRBJ2-5	few	CASSPRRSAGDETQYF	TGTGCCAGCAGCCCCAGAAGGTCAGCGGGAGACGAGACCCAGTACTTC
NA	TRBV15	TRBJ1-4	once	CATSRVALFNEKLFF	TGTGCCACCAGCAGAGTGGCGCTCTTTAATGAAAAACTGTTTTTT
NA	TRBV7-8	TRBJ1-1	NA	CASSVRSKETEAFF	TGTGCCAGCAGCGTGCGCTCCAAGGAGACTGAAGCTTTCTTT
TRBD2	TRBV15	TRBJ2-1	NA	CATSRPRLAGEPYNEQFF	TGTGCCACCAGCAGACCGAGACTAGCGGGAGAGCCTTACAATGAGCAGTTCTTC